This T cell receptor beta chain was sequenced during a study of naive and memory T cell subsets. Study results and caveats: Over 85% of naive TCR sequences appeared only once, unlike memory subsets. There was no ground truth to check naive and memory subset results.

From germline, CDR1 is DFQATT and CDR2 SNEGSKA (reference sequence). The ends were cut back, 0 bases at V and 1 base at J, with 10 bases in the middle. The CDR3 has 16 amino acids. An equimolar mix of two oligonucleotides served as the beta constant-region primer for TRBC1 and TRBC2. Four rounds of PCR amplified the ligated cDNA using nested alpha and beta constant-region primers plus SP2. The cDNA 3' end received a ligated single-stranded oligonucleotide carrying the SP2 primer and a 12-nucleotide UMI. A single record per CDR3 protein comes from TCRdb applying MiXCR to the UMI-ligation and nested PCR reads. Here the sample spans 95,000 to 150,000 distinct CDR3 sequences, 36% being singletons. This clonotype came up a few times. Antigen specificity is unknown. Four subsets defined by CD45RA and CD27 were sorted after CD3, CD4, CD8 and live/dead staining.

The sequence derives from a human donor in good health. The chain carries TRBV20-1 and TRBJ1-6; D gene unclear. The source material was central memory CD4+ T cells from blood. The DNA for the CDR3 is TGCAGTGCTAGAGAGGCCACACGGTCCTATAATTCACCCCTCCACTTT. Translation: CSAREATRSYNSPLHF.